Below are 19 T cell receptor beta chains sequenced from a single sample in a study of blood T cell repertoires in COVID-19. Sequencing was performed with immunoSEQ multiplex PCR; in TCRdb, only in-frame clones are kept and a portion is missing. The table records roughly 100,000 clones, 65% to 75% of them present only once. Sequencing was carried out using peripheral blood. These receptor sequences come from a human donor with acute or convalescent COVID-19. The donor label of this sample is uncertain.

V and J are TRBV5-1 and TRBJ2-7; 7 bases are a match to TRBD1. Germline trimming cut 4 bases from V and 1 base from J; bases unmatched to any gene: 5. This CDR3 region has 14 residues. The V gene's germline CDR1 is SGHRS and CDR2 YFSETQ. CDR3 bases: TGCGCCAGCAGCCCTCTGGGACAGTCCTACGAGCAGTACTTC. Residues: CASSPLGQSYEQYF. Looking up the rest from reference TRBV5-1 and TRBJ2-7 gives the full variable domain: KAGVTQTPRYLIKTRGQQVTLSCSPISGHRSVSWYQQTPGQGLQFLFEYFSETQRNKGNFPGRFSGRQFSNSRSEMNVSTLELGDSALYLCASSPLGQSYEQYFGPGTRLTVT.

The J gene is TRBJ1-1, the V gene TRBV30; D is perhaps TRBD1 (5 bases). This CDR3 has 11 amino acids. Trimming took off 4 bases at V and 8 bases at J, with 11 bases between the two ends. Germline CDR1 and CDR2: GTSNPN and SVGIG (reference sequence). Here the CDR3 reads CAWNRAGEAFF. The CDR3 DNA is TGTGCCTGGAATCGGGCAGGGGAAGCTTTCTTT.

The chain joins TRBV7-9 to TRBJ1-2, with 7 bases lining up with TRBD1. The germline CDR1 and CDR2 sequences are SEHNR and FQNEAQ (reference sequence). This CDR3 contains 14 residues. V dropped 3 bases and J dropped 6; count of bases not matched to a gene: 7. Written as DNA, the CDR3 is TGTGCCAGCAGCTTCGGACAGGCAGTCAATGGCTACACCTTC. This codes for CASSFGQAVNGYTF.

This chain uses TRBV28 with TRBJ1-5; the D gene is possibly TRBD1 (5 bases). The CDR3 runs to 15 residues. Trimming cost V 6 bases and J 0 bases, with 12 bases left between them. Germline loops: CDR1 MDHEN, CDR2 SYDVKM. CDR3 loop: CASRSTVDSNQPQHF. In DNA, the CDR3 is TGTGCCAGCAGGTCGACAGTGGATAGCAATCAGCCCCAGCATTTT. The full variable domain, completed using reference TRBV28 and TRBJ1-5, is DVKVTQSSRYLVKRTGEKVFLECVQDMDHENMFWYRQDPGLGLRLIYFSYDVKMKEKGDIPEGYSVSREKKERFSLILESASTNQTSMYLCASRSTVDSNQPQHFGDGTRLSIL.

V usage is TRBV24-1 and J usage is TRBJ2-1; TRBD2 matches 14 bases. Trimming at V came to 4 bases and at J to 10 bases, leaving 11 bases not matched to a gene. This CDR3 has 17 amino acids. Germline values: CDR1 KGHDR, CDR2 SFDVKD. The CDR3 here is CATSDSPGLAGAGEQFF. Here the CDR3 DNA reads TGTGCCACCAGTGACAGCCCGGGACTAGCGGGGGCGGGGGAGCAGTTCTTC.

The chain recombines TRBV6-5 with TRBJ2-7; the D gene is possibly TRBD1 (6 bases). Germline loops: CDR1 MNHEY, CDR2 SVGAGI. The CDR3 extends over 14 amino acids. Trimming cost V 7 bases and J 4 bases, with 17 bases left between them. The CDR3 sequence is CASTRLEQGYEQYF. In DNA, the CDR3 is TGTGCCAGCACCCGGTTGGAACAGGGATACGAGCAGTACTTC.

V gene TRBV5-1 combines with J gene TRBJ1-6, with 7 bases fitting TRBD1. J gave up 7 bases and V 0 bases, and 10 bases lay outside the gene matches. Germline V gene lookup returns CDR1 SGHRS and CDR2 YFSETQ. The CDR3 is 17 amino acids. The CDR3 region is CASSLAPQGIGNSPLHF. The DNA of the CDR3 is TGCGCCAGCAGCTTGGCCCCACAGGGGATTGGGAATTCACCCCTCCACTTT.

The chain has TRBV5-1 and TRBJ2-3; D is possibly TRBD2 (6 bases). V was trimmed by 3 bases and J by 1 base, leaving 15 bases between them. The germline CDR1 and CDR2 sequences are SGHRS and YFSETQ. The CDR3 spans 16 residues. The CDR3 DNA is TGCGCCAGCAGCTCGGGACTTATCACACGCACAGATACGCAGTATTTT. It encodes CASSSGLITRTDTQYF.

This clone appeared a single time. The chain carries TRBV7-9 and TRBJ2-5, with TRBD1 matching over 10 bases. The CDR3 loop spans 16 amino acids. Per the germline V gene, CDR1 is SEHNR and CDR2 is FQNEAQ (reference sequence). The V gene end was trimmed by 5 bases and the J gene end by 2 bases; junction bases not matched to a gene: 8. The CDR3, as DNA: TGTGCCAGCAGCCAAGACAGGGGGCATTGGCAAGAGACCCAGTACTTC. Translated: CASSQDRGHWQETQYF.

The gene calls are TRBV29-1 and TRBJ1-2; 10 nucleotides match TRBD1. V lost 3 bases, J lost 10 bases, and 11 bases stayed unmatched. The CDR3 consists of 14 residues. The V gene's germline CDR1 is SQVTM and CDR2 ANQGSEA. CDR3 nucleotides: TGCAGCGTTGACACTAACGGACAGGGGGAAGACTACACCTTC. Translated, it gives CSVDTNGQGEDYTF.

A single count supports this clone. The V call is TRBV19, the J call TRBJ1-5, with 9 bases fitting TRBD1. This CDR3 spans 18 amino acids. V shed 3 bases, J shed 5 bases, and the junction held 14 bases outside the gene matches. Germline V CDR1 and CDR2: LNHDA, SQIVND (reference sequence). The CDR3 reads CASSIRDRVGLRDQPQHF. CDR3 DNA: TGTGCCAGTAGTATTAGGGACAGGGTCGGACTAAGAGATCAGCCCCAGCATTTT.

The chain uses TRBV9 and TRBJ2-2; 15 bases fit TRBD2. V dropped 3 bases and J dropped 2; count of bases not matched to a gene: 5. CDR1 is SGDLS, CDR2 YYNGEE, per germline. The length of the CDR3 is 18 residues. Here the CDR3 reads CASSAPGLAGGNTGELFF. The CDR3 region has the DNA TGTGCCAGCAGCGCTCCGGGACTAGCGGGGGGTAACACCGGGGAGCTGTTTTTT.

The genes are TRBV5-1 and TRBJ2-2; TRBD1 matches 7 bases. Germline V gene sequence: CDR1 SGHRS, CDR2 YFSETQ. The V gene end was trimmed by 6 bases and the J gene end by 5 bases; junction bases not matched to a gene: 7. There are 14 residues in the CDR3. The CDR3 region has the DNA TGCGCCAGCAAACGGGCCAGGGGGACCGGGGAGCTGTTTTTT. Its translation: CASKRARGTGELFF. Using reference TRBV5-1 and TRBJ2-2 for the parts outside the CDR3, the full variable domain is KAGVTQTPRYLIKTRGQQVTLSCSPISGHRSVSWYQQTPGQGLQFLFEYFSETQRNKGNFPGRFSGRQFSNSRSEMNVSTLELGDSALYLCASKRARGTGELFFGEGSRLTVL.

The chain recombines TRBV5-1 with TRBJ1-3; 10 bases map to TRBD1. With 0 bases clipped from V and 1 base from J, the junction kept 1 base outside the gene matches. This CDR3 region has 16 residues. Germline V CDR1 and CDR2: SGHRS, YFSETQ. The CDR3 here is CASSLGQGASGNTIYF. The CDR3 bases are TGCGCCAGCAGCTTGGGACAGGGGGCGTCTGGAAACACCATATATTTT.

This clone was observed a few times. This rearrangement joins TRBV2 to TRBJ1-6; D possibly corresponds to TRBD1 (5 bases). CDR1 is SNHLY and CDR2 is FYNNEI in the germline V gene. CDR3 length equals 15 residues. V lost 8 bases and J lost 5, with 16 bases in between. In DNA form, the CDR3 reads TGTGCCAGCTGGGGGGGACTGATTAATAATTCACCCCTCCACTTT. This encodes CASWGGLINNSPLHF. Together with reference TRBV2 and TRBJ1-6, the CDR3 gives the full variable domain: EPEVTQTPSHQVTQMGQEVILRCVPISNHLYFYWYRQILGQKVEFLVSFYNNEISEKSEIFDDQFSVERPDGSNFTLKIRSTKLEDSAMYFCASWGGLINNSPLHFGNGTRLTVT.

The chain combines TRBV19 with TRBJ2-2; D unclear. From germline, CDR1 is LNHDA and CDR2 SQIVND (reference sequence). With 3 bases removed from V and 0 bases from J, the gap between germline ends came to 8 bases. The CDR3 is 15 residues long. CDR3 DNA sequence: TGTGCCAGTAGTATTTTTAGTACGAACACCGGGGAGCTGTTTTTT. It specifies CASSIFSTNTGELFF.

This clone was detected a few times. This rearrangement joins TRBV7-2 to TRBJ1-4, with 8 bases fitting TRBD1. Trimming cost V 6 bases and J 7 bases; bases outside gene matches: 16. The CDR3 totals 17 residues. Germline CDR1 reads SGHTA; CDR2 reads FQGNSA. Here the CDR3 DNA reads TGTGCCAGCAGGCAAGGACAGGGTTCGAGTTTGAGTGAAAAACTGTTTTTT. This gives the protein CASRQGQGSSLSEKLFF. Complete variable domain (other parts from reference TRBV7-2 and TRBJ1-4): GAGVSQSPSNKVTEKGKDVELRCDPISGHTALYWYRQSLGQGLEFLIYFQGNSAPDKSGLPSDRFSAERTGGSVSTLTIQRTQQEDSAVYLCASRQGQGSSLSEKLFFGSGTQLSVL.

This chain uses TRBV9 with TRBJ1-1; 8 bases fit TRBD1. The CDR3 length is 15 residues. Germline lookup yields CDR1 SGDLS and CDR2 YYNGEE. The V segment lost 4 bases and the J segment 2 bases; nucleotides outside the gene matches: 7. CDR3 sequence (DNA): TGTGCCAGCAGCTCTCGGACAGGGTTTAACACTGAAGCTTTCTTT. This gives the protein CASSSRTGFNTEAFF.

The chain is built from TRBV24-1 and TRBJ2-1, with 10 bases fitting TRBD1. Trimming at V came to 4 bases and at J to 1 base, leaving 3 bases not matched to a gene. Germline V gene lookup returns CDR1 KGHDR and CDR2 SFDVKD. The CDR3 length is 16 residues. This CDR3 is CATSDRQGASYNEQFF. CDR3 coding DNA: TGTGCCACCAGTGACCGACAGGGGGCGTCCTACAATGAGCAGTTCTTC.